Each of the 27 T cell receptor beta chains below was sequenced from the same sample in a study of cytomegalovirus exposure and HLA in healthy donors. In the PCR, 60 Vbeta and 13 Jbeta primers were used. Using immunoSEQ multiplex PCR, the repertoire was profiled, and TCRdb retains in-frame clones only, with some absent. The sample lists under 200,000 clones, about 80% occurring once. Sequencing used PBMCs. The receptors derive from a man aged 55 to 70 in good health and CMV-seronegative.

The chain carries TRBV19 and TRBJ2-5; 8 bases align to TRBD2. This CDR3 contains 16 residues. V was clipped by 4 bases and J by 5 bases; unmatched bases: 12. In germline, CDR1 is LNHDA, CDR2 SQIVND (reference sequence). As DNA, the CDR3 is TGTGCCAGTAGTAGGAGTGCGGCGGGAGGAGAGGAGACCCAGTACTTC. Protein sequence: CASSRSAAGGEETQYF.

The chain recombines TRBV27 with TRBJ1-4, with TRBD1 as a possible D gene (6 bases). The germline CDR1 and CDR2 sequences are MNHEY and SMNVEV (reference sequence). The CDR3 consists of 14 residues. Trimming removed 3 bases from V and 7 bases from J, with 12 bases in between. The CDR3 DNA reads TGTGCCAGCAGTTTGGGGGGGGCAAGTGAAAAACTGTTTTTT. Encoded protein: CASSLGGASEKLFF.

This sequence joins TRBV18 and TRBJ1-2; weak D call: TRBD1 (6 bases). CDR3 size: 15 residues. V lost 3 bases, J lost 3 bases, and 14 bases lay in between. Per germline, CDR1 KGHSH and CDR2 LQKENI. CDR3: CASSPTLGGDYGYTF. For the CDR3, the DNA is TGTGCCAGCTCACCCACTCTTGGGGGCGACTATGGCTACACCTTC.

The chain recombines TRBV4-1 with TRBJ2-2; a weak D match, TRBD2 (6 bases). With 0 bases removed from V and 4 bases from J, the gap between germline ends came to 9 bases. CDR1 is MGHRA, CDR2 YSYEKL, per germline. The CDR3 sequence is 15 residues long. The CDR3 is CASSQDRRGTGELFF. CDR3 in DNA: TGCGCCAGCAGCCAAGATCGGAGGGGCACCGGGGAGCTGTTTTTT.

The chain employs TRBV7-6 and TRBJ1-2, with 12 bases matching TRBD1. The CDR3 has 16 residues. Germline-derived CDR1 and CDR2 are SGHVS and FNYEAQ. Trimming took 6 bases from V and 5 from J; bases not matched to a gene: 10. The CDR3 coding sequence is TGTGCCAGCAGTCAAGCCGGGACAGGGGGCGAGTATGGCTACACCTTC. Its protein is CASSQAGTGGEYGYTF.

The V gene is TRBV11-2, the J gene TRBJ2-5, with a possible D match to TRBD2 (6 bases). Germline V gene data show CDR1 as SGHAT and CDR2 as FQNNGV. Trimming took off 2 bases at V and 1 base at J, with 8 bases between the two ends. The CDR3 runs 14 residues. CDR3 nucleotides: TGTGCCAGCAGCTTATCTAGCGTCCAAGAGACCCAGTACTTC. Its translation: CASSLSSVQETQYF.

The chain is built from TRBV28 and TRBJ2-1; 9 bases map to TRBD2. This CDR3 spans 17 amino acids. Germline V CDR1 and CDR2: MDHEN, SYDVKM. The V and J ends lost 5 bases and 2 bases, in that order; junction bases with no gene match: 10. CDR3 DNA: TGTGCCAGCAGTCGAACCGTAGCGGGAGTCCCCTACAATGAGCAGTTCTTC. It specifies CASSRTVAGVPYNEQFF.

This rearrangement joins TRBV6-1 to TRBJ2-7, with D possibly TRBD2 on 6 matching bases. V gave up 10 bases and J gave up 0 bases, with 16 bases separating them. There are 14 residues in the CDR3. The germline V gene has CDR1 MNHNS and CDR2 SASEGT. The CDR3 is CANRRDSSSYEQYF. The CDR3 DNA follows: TGTGCCAACCGGAGGGACTCTAGCTCCTACGAGCAGTACTTC.

The sample holds one count of this clone. This rearrangement joins TRBV6-1 to TRBJ1-5; D possibly corresponds to TRBD1 (5 bases). V was pared by 8 bases and J by 0 bases, with 14 bases between. In germline, CDR1 is MNHNS, CDR2 SASEGT. CDR3 length: 15 amino acids. The CDR3 is CASLLGPNSNQPQHF. For the CDR3, the DNA is TGTGCCAGCCTCTTGGGGCCCAATAGCAATCAGCCCCAGCATTTT.

This rearrangement joins TRBV19 to TRBJ1-5; TRBD1 agrees at 10 bases. Germline trimming cut 5 bases from V and 1 base from J; bases unmatched to any gene: 11. CDR1 is LNHDA and CDR2 is SQIVND in the germline V gene (reference sequence). The CDR3 totals 18 residues. The CDR3 nucleotides are TGTGCCAGTAGTTCCCGGACAGGGGGAAATCGAAGCAATCAGCCCCAGCATTTT. It yields the protein CASSSRTGGNRSNQPQHF.

This sequence joins TRBV6-5 and TRBJ2-7; 11 bases are a match to TRBD2. With 4 bases clipped from V and 3 bases from J, the junction kept 8 bases outside the gene matches. The CDR3 totals 16 residues. CDR1 and CDR2 (germline): MNHEY, SVGAGI. The CDR3 spells CASSSRTSGSFYEQYF. In DNA form, the CDR3 reads TGTGCCAGCAGTTCAAGGACTAGCGGGTCCTTCTACGAGCAGTACTTC.

This sequence joins TRBV11-1 and TRBJ2-5; no definite D call. The CDR3 consists of 14 residues. Germline CDR1 reads SGHAT; CDR2 reads FQDESV (reference sequence). Trimming cost V 4 bases and J 3 bases, with 12 bases left between them. CDR3 bases: TGTGCCAGCAGCTCACGAAGCACGGAAGAGACCCAGTACTTC. Encoded protein: CASSSRSTEETQYF.

The J gene is TRBJ2-7, the V gene TRBV7-8; 10 bases agree with TRBD2. The germline CDR1 and CDR2 sequences are SGHVS and FQNEAQ. The trim removed 6 bases at V and 5 bases at J, leaving 10 bases unmatched. CDR3 length equals 15 residues. The CDR3, as DNA: TGTGCCAGCAGAAGAGGGTCTAGCGGGGGAGACGAGCAGTACTTC. It yields the protein CASRRGSSGGDEQYF.

This clone showed up just once. The gene calls are TRBV7-9 and TRBJ1-3, with 7 bases aligning to TRBD1. V lost 5 bases, J lost 0 bases, and 10 bases stayed unmatched. Per the germline V gene, CDR1 is SEHNR and CDR2 is FQNEAQ (reference sequence). The CDR3 runs to 17 residues. For the CDR3, the DNA is TGTGCCAGCAGCCTCCGGTGGACAGGCGACTCTGGAAACACCATATATTTT. Protein product: CASSLRWTGDSGNTIYF.

This clone appeared a few times. The CDR3 reads CASSFRGGAGDTQYF. CDR3 nucleotide sequence: TGTGCCAGCAGCTTTCGCGGGGGGGCCGGAGATACGCAGTATTTT. The chain recombines TRBV5-4 with TRBJ2-3, with 9 bases lining up with TRBD2. The CDR3 covers 15 residues. Germline V gene lookup returns CDR1 SGHNT and CDR2 YYREEE (reference sequence). V gave up 2 bases and J gave up 5 bases; unmatched junction bases: 6. The complete variable domain, with remaining parts taken from reference TRBV5-4 and TRBJ2-3, reads ETGVTQSPTHLIKTRGQQVTLRCSSQSGHNTVSWYQQALGQGPQFIFQYYREEENGRGNFPPRFSGLQFPNYSSELNVNALELDDSALYLCASSFRGGAGDTQYFGPGTRLTVL.

This chain's CDR3 is CASSLEGQGIGGYTF. In DNA form, the CDR3 reads TGTGCCAGCAGCTTGGAAGGACAGGGGATTGGTGGCTACACCTTC. This sequence joins TRBV5-4 and TRBJ1-2; 9 bases align to TRBD1. Germline CDR1 SGHNT, CDR2 YYREEE (reference sequence). Trimming at V came to 0 bases and at J to 7 bases, leaving 7 bases not matched to a gene. The CDR3 runs to 15 residues.

The genes are TRBV19 and TRBJ2-7, with 7 positions matching TRBD1. Per the germline V gene, CDR1 is LNHDA and CDR2 is SQIVND (reference sequence). The CDR3 runs to 12 residues. Unmatched junction bases numbered 6, after V lost 1 base and J lost 12 bases. The CDR3: CASSIAGQARYF. CDR3 sequence (DNA): TGTGCCAGTAGTATAGCCGGACAGGCGAGGTACTTC.

The genes are TRBV9 and TRBJ2-2; 9 bases fit TRBD2. CDR3 length equals 18 residues. Germline CDR1 SGDLS, CDR2 YYNGEE. With V trimmed by 1 base and J by 1 base, 8 bases remained unmatched. The CDR3 region is CASSVHLAGQGNTGELFF. The DNA for the CDR3 is TGTGCCAGCAGCGTACATCTAGCGGGGCAAGGGAACACCGGGGAGCTGTTTTTT. Drawing the rest from reference TRBV9 and TRBJ2-2, the complete variable domain is DSGVTQTPKHLITATGQRVTLRCSPRSGDLSVYWYQQSLDQGLQFLIQYYNGEERAKGNILERFSAQQFPDLHSELNLSSLELGDSALYFCASSVHLAGQGNTGELFFGEGSRLTVL.

This clone occurred once. The chain combines TRBV30 with TRBJ2-7; 7 bases line up with TRBD1. V was clipped by 2 bases and J by 6 bases; unmatched bases: 7. Germline V CDR1 and CDR2: GTSNPN, SVGIG (reference sequence). CDR3 length equals 13 residues. CDR3 sequence (DNA): TGTGCCTGGAGTTCCGTCAACAGGGGCGAGCAGTACTTC. It specifies CAWSSVNRGEQYF.

By proportion, this clone is medium-sized. The chain couples TRBV6-4 to TRBJ2-3; 9 nucleotides align to TRBD2. CDR3 length: 15 amino acids. V lost 0 bases and J lost 4; bases outside the gene matches: 2. The germline CDR1 and CDR2 sequences are MRHNA and SNTAGT. This CDR3 is CASSDSSGSSDTQYF. The CDR3, as DNA: TGTGCCAGCAGTGACTCTAGCGGGAGCTCAGATACGCAGTATTTT.

The chain joins TRBV29-1 to TRBJ2-5, with TRBD2 identical over 9 bases. The CDR3 spans 15 residues. Germline CDR1 and CDR2: SQVTM and ANQGSEA. Trimming at V came to 7 bases and at J to 5 bases, leaving 14 bases not matched to a gene. The DNA for the CDR3 is TGCAGCGCAGCAGAAGCGGGGGGTCGCGTGGAGACCCAGTACTTC. This sequence encodes CSAAEAGGRVETQYF.

The chain couples TRBV29-1 to TRBJ1-1; D remains unclear. CDR3 size: 13 residues. Deletions cut 4 bases from V and 5 bases from J, with 14 bases between. Germline V lookup: CDR1 SQVTM, CDR2 ANQGSEA. The DNA for the CDR3 is TGCAGCGTTGGGGAGGCGATGGAGACTGAAGCTTTCTTT. Translating gives CSVGEAMETEAFF.

V is TRBV27 and J is TRBJ2-1, with D perhaps matching TRBD2 (6 bases). This CDR3 spans 17 amino acids. V lost 0 bases and J lost 0, with 12 bases in between. The germline V gene encodes CDR1 MNHEY and CDR2 SMNVEV (reference sequence). The CDR3 is CASSLSPGRISYNEQFF. Written as DNA, the CDR3 is TGTGCCAGCAGTTTATCCCCAGGGAGGATCTCCTACAATGAGCAGTTCTTC.

The chain links TRBV5-4 to TRBJ2-7; 8 nucleotides align to TRBD2. The V gene's germline CDR1 is SGHNT and CDR2 YYREEE (reference sequence). CDR3 length: 15 amino acids. Trimming cost V 4 bases and J 5 bases; bases outside gene matches: 11. The CDR3 DNA sequence: TGTGCCAGCAGCCGGCCCGGGACTAGTTTGGACGAGCAGTACTTC. Translated: CASSRPGTSLDEQYF.

V gene TRBV18 combines with J gene TRBJ2-1, with 11 bases aligning to TRBD2. This CDR3 region has 15 residues. J lost 8 bases, V lost 6 bases, and 9 bases had no gene match. Germline V lookup: CDR1 KGHSH, CDR2 LQKENI. This CDR3 is CASSRGTSGGDEQFF. In DNA form, the CDR3 reads TGTGCCAGCTCGCGCGGGACTAGCGGCGGGGATGAGCAGTTCTTC.

The chain uses TRBV5-5 and TRBJ2-5, with a weak D call TRBD1 (5 bases). CDR1 is SGHKS, CDR2 YYEKEE, per germline (reference sequence). Trimming took 0 bases from V and 5 from J, leaving 14 bases between them. This CDR3 spans 15 amino acids. CDR3 bases: TGTGCCAGCAGCTTGGGGTCAGGGCGGTGGGAGACCCAGTACTTC. Protein product: CASSLGSGRWETQYF.

The rearrangement links TRBV5-1 to TRBJ2-2; TRBD2 matches 7 bases. The CDR3 spans 15 residues. Germline loops: CDR1 SGHRS, CDR2 YFSETQ. The V and J ends lost 4 bases and 0 bases, in that order; junction bases with no gene match: 3. Here the CDR3 reads CASSPSGTNTGELFF. CDR3 nucleotide sequence: TGCGCCAGCAGCCCCAGCGGGACGAACACCGGGGAGCTGTTTTTT.